The 26 T cell receptor beta chains listed next were all sequenced from one sample in a study of cytotoxic CD8 clonotypes in ibrutinib-treated CLL. Profiled with immunoSEQ multiplex PCR; TCRdb holds only in-frame clones, not every one. The table has a few hundred thousand clones, about 64% seen once; the top ten hold around 6.5%. Sequencing used PBMCs, obtained after 36 months of ibrutinib treatment. These receptors were collected from a human donor with chronic lymphocytic leukemia.

The chain combines TRBV7-6 with TRBJ2-1; 7 bases agree with TRBD2. CDR1 is SGHVS, CDR2 FNYEAQ, per germline. The CDR3 has 18 residues. V lost 1 base, J lost 0 bases, and 9 bases stayed unmatched. The CDR3 nucleotides read TGTGCCAGCAGCTTAGAGTGGGGGGAGGGGCTCTCCTACAATGAGCAGTTCTTC. Its protein product is CASSLEWGEGLSYNEQFF. The entire variable domain, with the rest obtained from reference TRBV7-6 and TRBJ2-1, is as follows: GAGVSQSPRYKVTKRGQDVALRCDPISGHVSLYWYRQALGQGPEFLTYFNYEAQQDKSGLPNDRFSAERPEGSISTLTIQRTEQRDSAMYRCASSLEWGEGLSYNEQFFGPGTRLTVL.

This chain joins TRBV5-4 and TRBJ2-2; D perhaps matches TRBD1 (6 bases). In germline, CDR1 is SGHNT, CDR2 YYREEE (reference sequence). This CDR3 has 15 residues. V was shortened by 6 bases and J by 4 bases, with 16 bases between the two germline ends. CDR3 in amino acids: CASNLQGFSTGELFF. The CDR3 region has the DNA TGTGCCAGCAACTTACAGGGATTTAGCACCGGGGAGCTGTTTTTT.

The CDR3 sequence is CASSTLRQGSYGYTF. CDR3 DNA sequence: TGTGCCAGCAGCACGCTGAGACAGGGGTCGTATGGCTACACCTTC. The chain joins TRBV7-2 to TRBJ1-2; 8 bases align to TRBD1. The ends lost 5 bases at V and 5 bases at J; junction bases unmatched: 10. CDR1 is SGHTA and CDR2 is FQGNSA in the germline V gene. The CDR3 spans 15 residues.

V gene TRBV15 combines with J gene TRBJ1-6, with TRBD1 matching 11 bases. This CDR3 comprises 17 residues. The trim removed 3 bases at V and 6 bases at J, leaving 7 bases unmatched. Germline V gene data show CDR1 as LNHNV and CDR2 as YYDKDF (reference sequence). Written as DNA, the CDR3 is TGTGCCACCAGCAGGGGCGGACAGGGGGCGAGTAATTCACCCCTCCACTTT. Translating it yields CATSRGGQGASNSPLHF.

This chain connects TRBV7-8 to TRBJ2-5, with 8 bases matching TRBD2. From germline, CDR1 is SGHVS and CDR2 FQNEAQ. This CDR3 has 16 amino acids. J lost 4 bases, V lost 2 bases, and 9 bases had no gene match. The CDR3, as DNA: TGTGCCAGCAGCTTATCAGGCGGGGGGCCCAGAGAGACCCAGTACTTC. Protein: CASSLSGGGPRETQYF.

The chain uses TRBV6-7 and TRBJ1-6; no reliable D call. TRBV6-7 is placed among ORFs of uncertain function. The CDR3 runs 13 residues. V was shortened by 2 bases and J by 8 bases, with 7 bases between the two germline ends. CDR3 in amino acids: CASSYKGDSPLHF. In nucleotides, the CDR3 is TGTGCCAGCAGTTACAAGGGAGATTCACCCCTCCACTTT.

V is TRBV15 and J is TRBJ1-5; unclear D gene. Germline V lookup: CDR1 LNHNV, CDR2 YYDKDF (reference sequence). The germline V and J ends were trimmed by 9 bases and 10 bases, with 4 bases remaining between them. The CDR3 covers 8 residues. In DNA, the CDR3 is TGTGCCACTCCTCCCCAGCATTTT. Its translation: CATPPQHF.

The table lists this clone with a few counts. The V gene is TRBV7-9, the J gene TRBJ2-1; D perhaps matches TRBD2 (5 bases). The germline V and J ends were trimmed by 0 bases and 9 bases, with 9 bases remaining between them. The CDR3 covers 13 residues. Per germline, CDR1 SEHNR and CDR2 FQNEAQ (reference sequence). The CDR3 DNA reads TGTGCCAGCAGCTTAGCGGGCGGGCTTGAGCAGTTCTTC. Its protein is CASSLAGGLEQFF.

This clone was counted a few times. V is TRBV28 and J is TRBJ2-3; 8 nucleotides match TRBD1. Trimming at V came to 3 bases and at J to 1 base, leaving 3 bases not matched to a gene. There are 15 residues in the CDR3. Germline assignment: CDR1 MDHEN and CDR2 SYDVKM. The CDR3 region is CASSFKGQGTDTQYF. The CDR3 nucleotides are TGTGCCAGCAGTTTTAAGGGACAGGGCACAGATACGCAGTATTTT.

Here the CDR3 reads CASSQGQARAEAFF. DNA of the CDR3: TGCGCCAGCAGCCAAGGACAGGCGAGGGCTGAAGCTTTCTTT. The chain couples TRBV4-1 to TRBJ1-1; possibly TRBD1 for D (6 bases). CDR1 and CDR2 from the germline V gene are MGHRA and YSYEKL. The CDR3 totals 14 residues. The V and J ends lost 1 base and 6 bases respectively, with 12 bases between them.

The chain is built from TRBV29-1 and TRBJ2-7, with D possibly being TRBD2 (5 bases). V dropped 4 bases and J dropped 5 bases, with 12 bases sitting between them. CDR1 is SQVTM and CDR2 is ANQGSEA in the germline V gene. There are 12 residues in the CDR3. CDR3 region: CSVGSSFHEQYF. CDR3 DNA: TGCAGCGTTGGGTCTAGCTTCCACGAGCAGTACTTC.

This clone was recorded a few times. The chain couples TRBV7-2 to TRBJ2-2; the D is unclear. The germline V gene has CDR1 SGHTA and CDR2 FQGNSA. The CDR3 consists of 13 residues. Trimming pared 5 bases from V and 6 bases from J, leaving 10 bases between. CDR3 nucleotides: TGTGCCAGCAGCATTACTGGGCCCGGGGAGCTGTTTTTT. The encoded protein is CASSITGPGELFF.

This clone was seen a handful of times. This rearrangement joins TRBV6-5 to TRBJ2-7; D is ambiguous. Trimming left V 5 bases short and J 0 bases short, with 8 bases between. Germline V gene data show CDR1 as MNHEY and CDR2 as SVGAGI. The CDR3 is 13 residues long. For the CDR3, the DNA is TGTGCCAGCAGTAACAGCCTCTCCTACGAGCAGTACTTC. Residues: CASSNSLSYEQYF.

In DNA, the CDR3 is TGTGCCAGCAGTTTGTCAGGAAACACTGAAGCTTTCTTT. Translated: CASSLSGNTEAFF. The chain couples TRBV28 to TRBJ1-1; D gene uncertain. The CDR3 totals 13 residues. CDR1 is MDHEN and CDR2 is SYDVKM in the germline V gene. The ends were cut back, 3 bases at V and 2 bases at J, with 7 bases in the middle. Full variable domain (missing parts from reference TRBV28 and TRBJ1-1): DVKVTQSSRYLVKRTGEKVFLECVQDMDHENMFWYRQDPGLGLRLIYFSYDVKMKEKGDIPEGYSVSREKKERFSLILESASTNQTSMYLCASSLSGNTEAFFGQGTRLTVV.

The genes are TRBV9 and TRBJ2-7, with TRBD1 identical over 9 bases. Germline lookup yields CDR1 SGDLS and CDR2 YYNGEE. The CDR3 extends over 14 amino acids. V shed 3 bases and J 4 bases; nucleotides not matched to a gene: 5. The CDR3 protein is CASSAKQGAYEQYF. In DNA form, the CDR3 reads TGTGCCAGCAGCGCGAAACAGGGGGCGTACGAGCAGTACTTC.

In its sample, this clone was seen a few times. The chain has TRBV7-6 and TRBJ2-3; D unresolved. Trimming stripped 4 bases from V and 2 bases from J, with 7 bases between. This CDR3 region has 13 residues. CDR1 is SGHVS and CDR2 is FNYEAQ in the germline V gene. CDR3 loop: CASSSPLTDTQYF. DNA for the CDR3: TGTGCCAGCAGCTCACCCCTCACAGATACGCAGTATTTT.

This chain connects TRBV7-8 to TRBJ1-1; 7 positions agree with TRBD1. The CDR3 spans 17 residues. Trimming removed 0 bases from V and 0 bases from J; junction bases left unmatched: 7. Germline V gene sequence: CDR1 SGHVS, CDR2 FQNEAQ. In DNA form, the CDR3 reads TGTGCCAGCAGCTTAGCCAGGATGGGACAGCTGAACACTGAAGCTTTCTTT. Residues: CASSLARMGQLNTEAFF.

V usage is TRBV19 and J usage is TRBJ2-1; D gene ambiguous. The CDR3 consists of 13 residues. The germline V gene encodes CDR1 LNHDA and CDR2 SQIVND (reference sequence). The germline V and J ends were trimmed by 5 bases and 0 bases, with 5 bases remaining between them. CDR3 region: CASSSLSYNEQFF. CDR3 coding DNA: TGTGCCAGTAGTTCCCTCTCCTACAATGAGCAGTTCTTC.

This clone was picked up a small number of times. The V call is TRBV5-1, the J call TRBJ1-2, with D perhaps matching TRBD1 (6 bases). This CDR3 contains 14 residues. Germline V gene sequence: CDR1 SGHRS, CDR2 YFSETQ. V lost 1 base to trimming and J lost 2 bases, with 9 bases between them. This CDR3 reads CASSLQGTNYGYTF. DNA of the CDR3: TGCGCCAGCAGCTTGCAGGGGACGAACTATGGCTACACCTTC.

The chain links TRBV4-1 to TRBJ1-1; D is perhaps TRBD1 (5 bases). The germline gives CDR1 MGHRA, CDR2 YSYEKL. The ends were cut back, 2 bases at V and 2 bases at J, with 18 bases in the middle. This CDR3 is built from 17 residues. The CDR3 here is CASSQRTLQGSNTEAFF. For the CDR3, the DNA is TGCGCCAGCAGCCAACGTACTCTTCAGGGATCCAACACTGAAGCTTTCTTT.

V and J are TRBV4-3 and TRBJ2-2; 15 nucleotides agree with TRBD2. CDR1 and CDR2 from the germline V gene are LGHNA and YSLEER. This CDR3 region has 20 residues. The V gene end was trimmed by 4 bases and the J gene end by 4 bases; junction bases not matched to a gene: 13. The DNA of the CDR3 is TGCGCCAGCAGCCGATCCCTTCCGGGACTAGCGGGAGGAATCACCGGGGAGCTGTTTTTT. Amino acids: CASSRSLPGLAGGITGELFF.

The chain recombines TRBV4-3 with TRBJ2-3, with 9 bases matching TRBD2. The germline gives CDR1 LGHNA, CDR2 YSLEER. Unmatched junction bases numbered 3, after V lost 1 base and J lost 1 base. This CDR3 has 16 residues. The CDR3 nucleotides are TGCGCCAGCAGCCAAGGGCGGGAGGGTGGCACAGATACGCAGTATTTT. It encodes CASSQGREGGTDTQYF.

The table lists this clone with a count of one. The chain joins TRBV29-1 to TRBJ2-5; 10 nucleotides align to TRBD1. CDR3 length: 13 amino acids. The J segment lost 4 bases and the V segment lost 7 bases, leaving 6 bases of the junction unmatched. The V gene's germline CDR1 is SQVTM and CDR2 ANQGSEA. CDR3 amino acids: CSGRDRGGETQYF. The CDR3 nucleotides are TGCAGCGGCCGGGACAGGGGTGGAGAGACCCAGTACTTC.

Note on this clone: One end of the junction varies from germline; a read error may be responsible. The gene calls are TRBV7-2 and TRBJ1-2; 11 bases line up with TRBD1. The CDR3 runs 15 residues. Germline V gives CDR1 SGHTA, CDR2 FQGNSA. CDR3 nucleotide sequence: TGTGCCAGCAGCCTAGCACCCGGGACAGGGGGTGGCTACACCTTC. It codes for CASSLAPGTGGGYTF.

This CDR3 reads CASTPDMGNQPQHF. The CDR3 nucleotides read TGTGCCAGCACCCCGGATATGGGCAATCAGCCCCAGCATTTT. The chain links TRBV2 to TRBJ1-5; D remains unclear. The germline V gene encodes CDR1 SNHLY and CDR2 FYNNEI. Trimming cost V 7 bases and J 2 bases, with 12 bases left between them. The CDR3 consists of 14 residues.

This rearrangement joins TRBV4-1 to TRBJ2-2; the match to TRBD1 covers 10 bases. Trimming took 3 bases from V and 7 from J; bases not matched to a gene: 5. This CDR3 is built from 15 residues. Germline-derived CDR1 and CDR2 are MGHRA and YSYEKL. This CDR3 reads CASSHTDRGIGELFF. The CDR3, as DNA: TGCGCCAGCAGCCACACGGACAGGGGGATCGGGGAGCTGTTTTTT.